This T cell receptor beta chain was captured in a study of T cell responses to AZD1222 COVID-19 vaccine. Study context: Second-dose groups at about 4 or about 12 weeks were pooled.

The assay was immunoSEQ multiplex PCR, and TCRdb's table has in-frame clones only and misses some. The sample carries approximately 140,000 clones, more than 85% recorded once. Findings and limits, study-wide: None of the repertoires were sampled until the peak T cell response had passed. Mapped onto spike, vaccine-associated CD4 TCRs spanned it and were dominant at 160-218 and 743-854. In a largely white British group with more females than males, clonal diversity was possibly underestimated.

Points on this clone: Its matching antigen is unknown.

The clonotype was recovered from an adult in good health. The specimen was peripheral blood, collected on day 0 of AZD1222 vaccination.

CDR3 loop: CASRERNRDSSYEQYF. For the CDR3, the DNA is TGTGCCAGCAGGGAGAGGAACAGGGATAGCTCCTACGAGCAGTACTTC. The chain uses TRBV7-8 and TRBJ2-7; TRBD1 might be the D (6 bases). Germline values: CDR1 SGHVS, CDR2 FQNEAQ. V lost 6 bases, J lost 0 bases, and 18 bases lay in between. CDR3 length: 16 residues.